A single sample is the source of the 25 T cell receptor beta chains below, sequenced in a study of shared clonotypes between healthy human individuals. Selected positively for CCR7 and CD45RO-negative, naive CD8 cells excluded terminally differentiated effector memory CD45RA+ cells. Assay: immunoSEQ multiplex PCR; the TCRdb copy retains only in-frame clones and omits some. Seen here are about 650,000 clones, nearly 97% observed once, and the top ten hold about 0.11%. Input material: naive CD8+ T cells sorted from blood. These receptor sequences come from a woman younger than 45 in good health.

This chain joins TRBV19 and TRBJ2-5, with 12 bases that match TRBD1. The junction had 10 bases not matched to a gene; V was cut back by 4 bases and J by 7 bases. The CDR3 spans 16 residues. Germline V gives CDR1 LNHDA, CDR2 SQIVND (reference sequence). The CDR3 nucleotides read TGTGCCAGTAGTAACCCCGGGACAGGGGGCTTAGTGACCCAGTACTTC. Translating gives CASSNPGTGGLVTQYF. The full variable domain, rest sourced from reference TRBV19 and TRBJ2-5, is DGGITQSPKYLFRKEGQNVTLSCEQNLNHDAMYWYRQDPGQGLRLIYYSQIVNDFQKGDIAEGYSVSREKKESFPLTVTSAQKNPTAFYLCASSNPGTGGLVTQYFGPGTRLLVL.

CDR3 region: CASSLVPGPSYEQYF. CDR3 DNA: TGCGCCAGCAGCTTGGTTCCGGGTCCCTCCTACGAGCAGTACTTC. The chain is built from TRBV5-1 and TRBJ2-7; D gene unclear. V gave up 0 bases and J gave up 0 bases, with 10 bases separating them. The CDR3 extends over 15 amino acids. Germline V gene data show CDR1 as SGHRS and CDR2 as YFSETQ.

The CDR3 reads CASSTLRGSLTGELFF. The CDR3 DNA is TGCGCCAGCAGCACTCTTCGGGGGTCCCTCACCGGGGAGCTGTTTTTT. The V gene is TRBV5-1, the J gene TRBJ2-2, with D perhaps matching TRBD2 (6 bases). This CDR3 is built from 16 residues. Trimming took 4 bases from V and 4 from J, leaving 17 bases between them. The germline CDR1 and CDR2 sequences are SGHRS and YFSETQ.

The J gene is TRBJ1-3, the V gene TRBV7-8; no clear D. Germline assignment: CDR1 SGHVS and CDR2 FQNEAQ. Trimming removed 4 bases at V and 0 bases at J, with 7 bases between. The CDR3 contains 14 residues. The CDR3, as DNA: TGTGCCAGCAGCTACGGATCCTCTGGAAACACCATATATTTT. This sequence encodes CASSYGSSGNTIYF.

This rearrangement joins TRBV5-6 to TRBJ2-7, with 8 bases matching TRBD2. The trim removed 9 bases at V and 1 base at J, leaving 9 bases unmatched. This CDR3 region has 14 residues. The germline gives CDR1 SGHDT, CDR2 YYEEEE. As DNA, the CDR3 is TGTGCCACCGAGAAAGCGGGAGAGTCCTACGAGCAGTACTTC. Translated: CATEKAGESYEQYF.

The J gene is TRBJ2-2, the V gene TRBV28; a weak D match, TRBD2 (6 bases). Trimming stripped 4 bases from V and 5 bases from J, with 14 bases between. The length of the CDR3 is 15 residues. The germline V gene has CDR1 MDHEN and CDR2 SYDVKM. In DNA form, the CDR3 reads TGTGCCAGCAGTTGGGCCGGGACTCGGACCGGGGAGCTGTTTTTT. Translation gives CASSWAGTRTGELFF.

This sequence joins TRBV5-4 and TRBJ2-5; weak D call: TRBD2 (6 bases). The closer fit of TRBJ2-7 to the DNA end suggests the J call may be wrong. The length of the CDR3 is 14 residues. Germline V gene sequence: CDR1 SGHNT, CDR2 YYREEE (reference sequence). This chain's CDR3 is CASSLWGLSYEQYF. The CDR3 nucleotides read TGTGCCAGCAGCCTGTGGGGACTGTCCTACGAGCAGTACTTC.

The chain employs TRBV7-9 and TRBJ2-5; maybe TRBD1 (5 bases). This CDR3 is built from 15 residues. Trimming cost V 1 base and J 5 bases, with 14 bases left between them. Germline lookup yields CDR1 SEHNR and CDR2 FQNEAQ (reference sequence). The CDR3 region is CASSLGGGARETQYF. The CDR3, as DNA: TGTGCCAGCAGCTTAGGGGGCGGAGCGCGGGAGACCCAGTACTTC.

This chain connects TRBV7-9 to TRBJ1-5, with 9 bases lining up with TRBD1. This CDR3 is built from 15 residues. Trimming cost V 4 bases and J 3 bases; bases outside gene matches: 4. Germline CDR1 and CDR2: SEHNR and FQNEAQ (reference sequence). The DNA for the CDR3 is TGTGCCAGCAGCTCGACAGGGGGTTACAATCAGCCCCAGCATTTT. Amino acid sequence: CASSSTGGYNQPQHF.

J is TRBJ2-7 and V is TRBV5-8; 12 bases map to TRBD2. The CDR3 consists of 15 residues. Unmatched junction bases numbered 6, after V lost 4 bases and J lost 4 bases. In germline, CDR1 is SGHTS, CDR2 YDEGEE. CDR3 in amino acids: CASSRRTSGTYEQYF. CDR3 bases: TGTGCCAGCAGCCGTAGGACTAGCGGGACTTACGAGCAGTACTTC.

The chain has TRBV11-2 and TRBJ1-3, with D hard to call. Trimming cost V 1 base and J 4 bases, with 8 bases left between them. The CDR3 has 14 residues. In germline, CDR1 is SGHAT, CDR2 FQNNGV. The CDR3: CASSLVGIGNTIYF. CDR3 nucleotides: TGTGCCAGCAGCTTAGTGGGGATAGGAAACACCATATATTTT. Based on the CDR3 plus reference TRBV11-2 and TRBJ1-3, the full variable domain is EAGVAQSPRYKIIEKRQSVAFWCNPISGHATLYWYQQILGQGPKLLIQFQNNGVVDDSQLPKDRFSAERLKGVDSTLKIQPAKLEDSAVYLCASSLVGIGNTIYFGEGSWLTVV.

The chain is built from TRBV15 and TRBJ2-7; no firm D call. The CDR3 has 15 amino acids. Trimming took 0 bases from V and 1 from J, leaving 10 bases between them. Germline lookup yields CDR1 LNHNV and CDR2 YYDKDF (reference sequence). The CDR3 coding sequence is TGTGCCACCAGCAGAGATAGAGGCAGGTCCTACGAGCAGTACTTC. Amino acids: CATSRDRGRSYEQYF.

V usage is TRBV11-3 and J usage is TRBJ1-5; D gene uncertain. Germline V gives CDR1 SGHNT, CDR2 YENEEA. The CDR3 is 14 residues long. V was clipped by 0 bases and J by 13 bases, with 16 bases between them. In DNA form, the CDR3 reads TGTGCCAGCAGCTTAGAGGACGGAATAGCGTATCAGCATTTT. Protein: CASSLEDGIAYQHF.

For the CDR3, the DNA is TGTGCTAGTGGCCGGGTCGACAGGGCCTTGAGTGGAAACACCATATATTTT. Its protein is CASGRVDRALSGNTIYF. The V gene is TRBV12-5, the J gene TRBJ1-3, with 7 bases matching TRBD1. Germline loops: CDR1 LGHNT, CDR2 FRNRAP. The CDR3 extends over 17 amino acids. Trimming took 6 bases from V and 3 from J; bases not matched to a gene: 14.

The rearrangement uses TRBV2 and TRBJ1-1; D is uncertain. The CDR3 spans 14 residues. The germline V gene encodes CDR1 SNHLY and CDR2 FYNNEI. V lost 6 bases, J lost 6 bases, and 17 bases lay in between. The CDR3 reads CASSGKRTYAEAFF. CDR3 DNA sequence: TGTGCCAGCAGCGGGAAAAGGACTTACGCTGAAGCTTTCTTT.

This chain's CDR3 is CASTQSTGPSYNEQFF. The CDR3 DNA sequence: TGTGCCAGCACCCAATCAACAGGACCTTCCTACAATGAGCAGTTCTTC. V and J are TRBV28 and TRBJ2-1, with a possible D match to TRBD1 (5 bases). Germline CDR1 reads MDHEN; CDR2 reads SYDVKM. Trimming removed 7 bases at V and 1 base at J, with 17 bases between. This CDR3 has 16 amino acids.

The chain joins TRBV7-8 to TRBJ1-5; 12 bases map to TRBD1. With 1 base clipped from V and 7 bases from J, the junction kept 8 bases outside the gene matches. CDR3 length: 17 amino acids. Germline loops: CDR1 SGHVS, CDR2 FQNEAQ. The CDR3 DNA sequence: TGTGCCAGCAGCTTAGATCACCGGGACAGGGGGCGACAGCCCCAGCATTTT. This translates into CASSLDHRDRGRQPQHF.

The chain carries TRBV11-2 and TRBJ2-7, with D tentatively TRBD1 or TRBD2 (5 bases each). Germline values: CDR1 SGHAT, CDR2 FQNNGV. The CDR3 is 16 residues long. The V gene lost 5 bases and the J gene lost 2 bases, with 19 bases spanning the gap. The CDR3 region is CASSDTPTGAPYEQYF. The CDR3 DNA is TGTGCCAGCAGCGATACCCCTACCGGGGCCCCCTACGAGCAGTACTTC.

As to this clone: The same CDR3 can be traced to other DNA sequences in this sample. The chain combines TRBV7-9 with TRBJ1-1; D unclear. This CDR3 region has 12 residues. Trimming took off 6 bases at V and 5 bases at J, with 10 bases between the two ends. Looked up from germline, CDR1 is SEHNR and CDR2 is FQNEAQ (reference sequence). This CDR3 reads CASSPGGTEAFF. In nucleotides, the CDR3 is TGTGCCAGCAGTCCTGGCGGGACTGAAGCTTTCTTT.

The chain uses TRBV14 and TRBJ1-1; D uncertain. There are 13 residues in the CDR3. Germline-derived CDR1 and CDR2 are SGHDN and FVKESK. V was clipped by 2 bases and J by 0 bases, with 4 bases between them. This CDR3 reads CASSQMMNTEAFF. For the CDR3, the DNA is TGTGCCAGCAGCCAAATGATGAACACTGAAGCTTTCTTT.

This rearrangement joins TRBV4-1 to TRBJ2-1; maybe TRBD2 (7 bases). The CDR3 is 15 amino acids. CDR1 and CDR2 from the germline V gene are MGHRA and YSYEKL. The germline V and J ends were trimmed by 0 bases and 9 bases, with 15 bases remaining between them. CDR3 amino acids: CASSQDRGSGGEQFF. Written as DNA, the CDR3 is TGCGCCAGCAGCCAAGATAGGGGGTCGGGGGGTGAGCAGTTCTTC.

V usage is TRBV27 and J usage is TRBJ2-1; 9 nucleotides align to TRBD2. The germline gives CDR1 MNHEY, CDR2 SMNVEV (reference sequence). V lost 2 bases to trimming and J lost 10 bases; unmatched junction nucleotides: 12. The CDR3 is 16 amino acids. DNA for the CDR3: TGTGCCAGCAGTTTAGGAGCTAGCGGGATCTTGAGGGAGCAGTTCTTC. Translating gives CASSLGASGILREQFF.

The J gene is TRBJ2-1, the V gene TRBV7-9; no firm D call. This CDR3 has 14 amino acids. Trimming took 1 base from V and 4 from J, leaving 8 bases between them. The V gene's germline CDR1 is SEHNR and CDR2 FQNEAQ (reference sequence). The CDR3 DNA reads as TGTGCCAGCAGCTTAGGGTCAGAGTACAATGAGCAGTTCTTC. Amino acid sequence: CASSLGSEYNEQFF.

The rearrangement joins TRBV2 to TRBJ2-1; D unclear. CDR1 is SNHLY and CDR2 is FYNNEI in the germline V gene. V lost 1 base, J lost 8 bases, and 12 bases lay in between. CDR3 length: 14 amino acids. The CDR3 bases are TGTGCCAGCAGTGAAGGGGGTCTAGTCCATGAGCAGTTCTTC. It yields the protein CASSEGGLVHEQFF.

Details on this clone: Distinct nucleotide sequences in the sample also encode this CDR3. V usage is TRBV5-6 and J usage is TRBJ2-1, with 11 bases aligning to TRBD2. CDR3 size: 14 residues. Germline lookup yields CDR1 SGHDT and CDR2 YYEEEE. V lost 4 bases and J lost 5; bases outside the gene matches: 2. The CDR3 protein is CASSPGLADNEQFF. For the CDR3, the DNA is TGTGCCAGCAGCCCGGGACTAGCGGACAATGAGCAGTTCTTC.